This T cell receptor beta chain was recorded in a study of T-cell memory formation after mild COVID-19. From germline, CDR1 is MGHRA and CDR2 YSYEKL. With V trimmed by 1 base and J by 6 bases, 7 bases remained unmatched. The CDR3 extends over 15 amino acids. 5'RACE with constant-segment primers built TCRalpha and TCRbeta cDNA libraries with UMIs. TCRdb re-called the 5' RACE reads through MiXCR, storing one row per CDR3 protein. The sample carries 190,000 or so distinct CDR3 sequences, about 21% recorded once. This sequence originates from an adult woman who had mild COVID-19 (a few samples of this study predate the infection). Cell type and time point are not known. The sequenced sample was PBMCs or a T cell subset sorted from them (not recorded which). The chain employs TRBV4-1 and TRBJ2-7; 9 bases match TRBD1. The CDR3 sequence: CASSQVRTGETEQYF. CDR3 bases: TGCGCCAGCAGCCAAGTGCGGACAGGGGAAACCGAGCAGTACTTC.